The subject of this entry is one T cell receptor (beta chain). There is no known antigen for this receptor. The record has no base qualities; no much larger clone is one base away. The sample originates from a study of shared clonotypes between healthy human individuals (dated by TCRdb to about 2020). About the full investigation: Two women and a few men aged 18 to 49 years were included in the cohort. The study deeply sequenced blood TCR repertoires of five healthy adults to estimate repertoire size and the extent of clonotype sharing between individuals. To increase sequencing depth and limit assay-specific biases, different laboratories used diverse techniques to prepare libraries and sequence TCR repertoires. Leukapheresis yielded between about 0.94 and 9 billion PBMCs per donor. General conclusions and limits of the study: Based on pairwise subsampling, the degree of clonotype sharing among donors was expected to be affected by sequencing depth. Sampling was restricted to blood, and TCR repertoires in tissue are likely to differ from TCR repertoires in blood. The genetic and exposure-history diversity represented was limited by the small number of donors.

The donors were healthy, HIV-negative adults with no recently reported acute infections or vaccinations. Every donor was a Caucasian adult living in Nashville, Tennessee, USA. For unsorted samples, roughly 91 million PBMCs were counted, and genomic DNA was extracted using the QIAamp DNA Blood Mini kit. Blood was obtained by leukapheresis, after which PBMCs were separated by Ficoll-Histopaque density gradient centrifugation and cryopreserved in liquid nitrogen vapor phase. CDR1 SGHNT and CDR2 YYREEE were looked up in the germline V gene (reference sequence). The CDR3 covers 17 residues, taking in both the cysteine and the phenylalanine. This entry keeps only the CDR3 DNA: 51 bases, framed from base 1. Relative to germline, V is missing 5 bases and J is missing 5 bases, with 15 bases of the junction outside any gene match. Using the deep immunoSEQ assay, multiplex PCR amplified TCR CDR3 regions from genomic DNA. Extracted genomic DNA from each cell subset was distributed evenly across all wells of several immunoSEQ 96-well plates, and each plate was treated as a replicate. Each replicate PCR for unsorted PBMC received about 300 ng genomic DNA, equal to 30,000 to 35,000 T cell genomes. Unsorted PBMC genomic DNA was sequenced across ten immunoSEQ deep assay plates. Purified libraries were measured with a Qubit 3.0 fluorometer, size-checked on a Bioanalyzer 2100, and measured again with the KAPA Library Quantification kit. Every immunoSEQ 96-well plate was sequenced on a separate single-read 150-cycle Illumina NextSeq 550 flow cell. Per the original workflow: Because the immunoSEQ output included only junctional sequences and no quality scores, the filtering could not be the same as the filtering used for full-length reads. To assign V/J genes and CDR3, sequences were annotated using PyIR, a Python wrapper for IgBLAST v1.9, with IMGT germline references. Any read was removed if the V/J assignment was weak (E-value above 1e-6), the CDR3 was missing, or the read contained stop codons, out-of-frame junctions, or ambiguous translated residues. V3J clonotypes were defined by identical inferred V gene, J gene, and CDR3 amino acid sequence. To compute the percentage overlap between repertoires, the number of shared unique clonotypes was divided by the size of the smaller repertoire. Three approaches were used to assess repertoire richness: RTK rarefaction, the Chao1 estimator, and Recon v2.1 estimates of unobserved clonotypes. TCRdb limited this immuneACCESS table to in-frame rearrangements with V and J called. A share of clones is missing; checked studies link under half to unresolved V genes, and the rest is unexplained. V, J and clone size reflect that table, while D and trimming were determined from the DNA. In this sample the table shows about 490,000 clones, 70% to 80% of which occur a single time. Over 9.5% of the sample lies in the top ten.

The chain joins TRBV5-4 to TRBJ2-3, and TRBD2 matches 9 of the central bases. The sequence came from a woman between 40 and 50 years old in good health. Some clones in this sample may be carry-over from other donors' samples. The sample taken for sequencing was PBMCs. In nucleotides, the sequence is TGTGCCAGCAGACCTGGGGTAGCGGGAGAGGGGAGAGATACGCAGTATTTT. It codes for CASRPGVAGEGRDTQYF.